This TCR beta chain was profiled in a study of OX40 agonist ivuxolimab in advanced cancers. Libraries were prepared by immunoSEQ multiplex PCR; TCRdb keeps only in-frame clonotypes and omits some of them. The data show about 73,000 clones, 92% seen once. Details on this clone: The antigen remains undetermined.

Blood was sampled at baseline, cycle 4 day 1, and cycle 7 day 1. The length of the CDR3 is 15 residues. Germline assignment: CDR1 SGHKS and CDR2 YYEKEE (reference sequence). V lost 2 bases to trimming and J lost 4 bases, with 12 bases between them. General study results and limits: The study found that CD8+ T cells averaged more expanded clones than CD4+. Dosing at 0.1 to 3.0 mg/kg was accompanied by clonal expansion of CD4+ and CD8+ blood T cells by week 6. Partly responding patients at 0.1-3.0 mg/kg showed some of the smallest clonal expansion.

This TCR was recovered from an adult with an advanced solid tumor such as melanoma, head and neck, liver or kidney cancer. The chain carries TRBV5-5 and TRBJ2-2; D ambiguous. This specimen was CD4+ or CD8+ T cells sorted from blood, taken in a trial of the OX40 agonist ivuxolimab. The CDR3 DNA sequence: TGTGCCAGCAGCTTAGTAATTGGTAGCACCGGGGAGCTGTTTTTT. Amino acids: CASSLVIGSTGELFF.